Listed below are T cell receptor beta chains from one sample, sequenced in a study of cytomegalovirus exposure and HLA in healthy donors. Using immunoSEQ multiplex PCR, the repertoire was profiled, and TCRdb retains in-frame clones only, with some absent. The repertoire consists of 70,000 to 95,000 clones, with approximately 56% occurring once and the leading ten covering around 5.5%. Sequenced sample: PBMCs. The receptors shown here come from a woman between 25 and 40 years old in good health and CMV-seropositive. Each CDR3 is given with its conserved first and last residue.

V	J	CDR3
TRBV4-1	TRBJ1-2	CASSHLGSGTGGYGYTF
TRBV6-5	TRBJ2-7	CASLKLGGPVNEQYF
TRBV29-1	TRBJ1-2	CSVVAGINYGYTF
TRBV5-1	TRBJ1-2	CASSFRGEGYTF
TRBV5-3	TRBJ1-5	CARSTFRDRVAPNQPQHF
TRBV7-6	TRBJ1-1	CASSTPDRGGVNTEAFF
TRBV7-7	TRBJ1-1	CASSPRWQANTEAFF
TRBV5-6	TRBJ1-6	CASSSVGLYNSPLHF
TRBV29-1	TRBJ2-3	CSVESFTDTQYF
TRBV7-9	TRBJ2-5	CASSPTTPTVKETQYF
TRBV6-6	TRBJ1-1	CASSLLSAEAFF
TRBV2	TRBJ2-2	CASSGLAGGAGELFF
TRBV7-2	TRBJ2-5	CASSWGALAKETQYF
TRBV7-3	TRBJ2-1	CASSLRLAGDYNEQFF
TRBV7-2	TRBJ2-7	CASSFRARGEQYF
TRBV7-2	TRBJ1-2	CASSYSGTGGYTF
TRBV5-5	TRBJ1-5	CASSLAGVMSNQPQHF
TRBV5-1	TRBJ2-2	CASSSRTVNTGELFF
TRBV6-5	TRBJ1-5	CASTGTGGMQPQHF
TRBV5-1	TRBJ2-3	CASSYSGTSTDTQYF
TRBV5-6	-	CASSLQRQTYEQYF
TRBV7-9	TRBJ1-2	CASSPFLWSANYGYTF
TRBV2	TRBJ2-3	CASSETQVTDTQYF
TRBV6-5	TRBJ2-3	CASSYERGATDTQYF
TRBV6-5	TRBJ2-5	CASSYGGGRGETQYF
TRBV2	TRBJ2-3	CASRVRQGGTDTQYF
TRBV7-8	TRBJ1-6	CASSLGTGDPNSPLHF
TRBV2	TRBJ1-5	CASSESPGTPNQPQHF